This TCR beta chain was profiled in a study of spatial heterogeneity in lung cancer. Turning to the study itself: Sequencing was performed on follow-up PBMC samples when available, collected at a median of roughly two years after resection.

Indicated time point: blood at routine non-recurrence follow-up after resection. In this sample, this clonotype turned up many times. In TCRdb, the 5' RACE reads were re-called with MiXCR into one record per CDR3 protein. Seen here are under 25,000 distinct CDR3 sequences, approximately 11% observed once, and the top ten hold 35% to 45%. Germline V CDR1 and CDR2: SGHDN, FVKESK. This CDR3 has 15 amino acids. V lost 3 bases, J lost 5 bases, and 16 bases lay in between. This TCR was recovered from a female donor with early-stage non-small cell lung cancer. Here the sequenced sample was PBMCs, taken at follow-up. The rearrangement links TRBV14 to TRBJ1-1; D uncertain. The chain's CDR3 is CASSHVQRFWTEAFF. The CDR3 DNA is TGTGCCAGCAGCCATGTCCAAAGGTTCTGGACTGAAGCTTTCTTT.